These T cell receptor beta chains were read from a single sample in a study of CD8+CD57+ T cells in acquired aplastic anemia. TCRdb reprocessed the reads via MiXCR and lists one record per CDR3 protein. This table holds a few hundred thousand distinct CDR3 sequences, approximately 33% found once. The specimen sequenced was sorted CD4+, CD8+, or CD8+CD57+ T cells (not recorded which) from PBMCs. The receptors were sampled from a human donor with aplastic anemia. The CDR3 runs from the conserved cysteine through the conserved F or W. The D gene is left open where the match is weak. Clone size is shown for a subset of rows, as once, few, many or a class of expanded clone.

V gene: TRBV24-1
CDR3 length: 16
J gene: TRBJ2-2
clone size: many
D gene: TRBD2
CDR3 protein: CATSQREGKGTGELFF
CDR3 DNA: TGTGCCACCAGTCAGCGGGAGGGTAAGGGCACCGGGGAGCTGTTTTTT

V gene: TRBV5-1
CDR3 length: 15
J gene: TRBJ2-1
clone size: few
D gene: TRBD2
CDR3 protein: CASSLELAGGSTPFF
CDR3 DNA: TGCGCCAGCAGCTTGGAACTAGCGGGGGGTTCTACCCCGTTCTTC

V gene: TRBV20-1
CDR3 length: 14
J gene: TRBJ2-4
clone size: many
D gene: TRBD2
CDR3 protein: CSARIAGVGDIQYF
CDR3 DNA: TGCAGTGCTAGGATAGCGGGAGTCGGGGACATTCAGTACTTC

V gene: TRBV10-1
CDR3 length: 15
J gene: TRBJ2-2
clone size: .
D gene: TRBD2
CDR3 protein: CASSISGANTGELFF
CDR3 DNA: TGTGCCAGCAGCATTAGCGGGGCCAACACCGGGGAGCTGTTTTTT

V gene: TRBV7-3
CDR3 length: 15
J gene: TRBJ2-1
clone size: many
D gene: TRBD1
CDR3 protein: CASSLTLTGVDEQFF
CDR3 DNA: TGTGCCAGCAGCTTAACCCTGACAGGGGTCGATGAGCAGTTCTTC

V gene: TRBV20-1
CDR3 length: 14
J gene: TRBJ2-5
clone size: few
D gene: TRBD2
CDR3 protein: CSANEGLAYGTQYF
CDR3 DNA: TGCAGTGCTAACGAGGGACTAGCGTACGGGACCCAGTACTTC

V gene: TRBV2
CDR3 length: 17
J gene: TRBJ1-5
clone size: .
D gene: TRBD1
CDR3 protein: CASSRDRGPYSNQPQHF
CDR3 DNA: TGTGCCAGCTCACGGGACAGGGGACCCTACAGCAATCAGCCCCAGCATTTT

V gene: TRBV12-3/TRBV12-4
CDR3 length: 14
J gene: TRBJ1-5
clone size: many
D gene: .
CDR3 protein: CASTRTNSNQPQHF
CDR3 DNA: TGTGCCAGCACGCGGACCAATAGCAATCAGCCCCAGCATTTT

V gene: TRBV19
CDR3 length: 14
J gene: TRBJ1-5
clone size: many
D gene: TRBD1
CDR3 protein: CATQQGYSNQPQHF
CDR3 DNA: TGTGCCACTCAACAGGGGTATAGCAATCAGCCCCAGCATTTT

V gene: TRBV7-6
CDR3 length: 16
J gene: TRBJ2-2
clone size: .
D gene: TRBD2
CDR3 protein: CASRERGGGNTGELFF
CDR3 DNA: TGTGCCAGCAGGGAACGGGGCGGGGGTAACACCGGGGAGCTGTTTTTT

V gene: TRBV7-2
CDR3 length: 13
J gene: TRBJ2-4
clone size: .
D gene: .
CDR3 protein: CASRGEAKNIQYF
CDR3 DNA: TGTGCCAGCAGGGGGGAGGCCAAAAACATTCAGTACTTC

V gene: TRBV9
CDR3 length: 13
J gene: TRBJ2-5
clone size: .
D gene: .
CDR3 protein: CASSVALVGTQYF
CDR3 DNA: TGTGCCAGCAGCGTAGCTCTCGTTGGGACCCAGTACTTC

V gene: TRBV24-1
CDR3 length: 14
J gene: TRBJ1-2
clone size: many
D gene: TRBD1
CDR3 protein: CATSDPGQNGGYTF
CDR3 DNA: TGTGCCACCAGTGACCCGGGACAGAATGGTGGCTACACCTTC

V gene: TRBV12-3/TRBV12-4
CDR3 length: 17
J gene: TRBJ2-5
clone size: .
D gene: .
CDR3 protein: CASSLGSGQEYQETQYF
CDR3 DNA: TGTGCCAGCAGTTTAGGTTCAGGGCAGGAGTACCAAGAGACCCAGTACTTC

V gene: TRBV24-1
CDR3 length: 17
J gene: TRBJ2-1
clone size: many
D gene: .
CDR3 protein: CATSDALASSSYNEQFF
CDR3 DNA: TGTGCCACCAGTGACGCACTAGCTTCAAGCAGTTACAATGAGCAGTTCTTC

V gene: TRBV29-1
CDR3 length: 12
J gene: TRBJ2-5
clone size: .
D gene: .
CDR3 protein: CSVDAGVETQYF
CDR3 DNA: TGCAGCGTTGACGCAGGAGTAGAGACCCAGTACTTC

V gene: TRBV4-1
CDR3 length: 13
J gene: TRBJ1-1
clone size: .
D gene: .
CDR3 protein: CASSQVGGLEAFF
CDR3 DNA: TGCGCCAGCAGCCAAGTAGGAGGACTTGAAGCTTTCTTT

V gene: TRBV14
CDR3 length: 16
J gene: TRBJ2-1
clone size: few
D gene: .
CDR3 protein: CASSQDLTSAYNEQFF
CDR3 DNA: TGTGCCAGCAGCCAAGATCTGACTTCCGCCTACAATGAGCAGTTCTTC

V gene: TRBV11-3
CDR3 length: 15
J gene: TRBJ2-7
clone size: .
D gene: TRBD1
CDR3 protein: CASSPIRGRIGEQYF
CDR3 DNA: TGTGCCAGCAGCCCAATAAGGGGGCGAATCGGCGAGCAGTACTTC

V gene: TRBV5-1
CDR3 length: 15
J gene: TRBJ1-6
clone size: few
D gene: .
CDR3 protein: CASSWGGDYNSPLHF
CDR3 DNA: TGCGCCAGCAGCTGGGGTGGGGATTATAATTCACCCCTCCACTTT

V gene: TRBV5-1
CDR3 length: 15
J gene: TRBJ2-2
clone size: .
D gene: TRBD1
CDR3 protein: CASSLAAGGSGELFF
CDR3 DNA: TGCGCCAGCAGCTTGGCGGCAGGGGGATCCGGGGAGCTGTTTTTT

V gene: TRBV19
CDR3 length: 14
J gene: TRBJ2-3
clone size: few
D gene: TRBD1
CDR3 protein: CASSETGTGQKGYF
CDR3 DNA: TGTGCCAGTAGCGAAACGGGGACAGGCCAAAAGGGGTATTTT

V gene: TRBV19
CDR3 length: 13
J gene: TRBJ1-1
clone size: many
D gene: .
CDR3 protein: CASQASENTEAFF
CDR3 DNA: TGTGCCAGCCAGGCTAGCGAAAACACTGAAGCTTTCTTT

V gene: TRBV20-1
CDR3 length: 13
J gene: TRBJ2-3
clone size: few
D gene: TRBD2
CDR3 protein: CSALAGVSDTQYF
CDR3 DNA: TGCAGTGCCTTAGCGGGAGTGTCAGATACGCAGTATTTT

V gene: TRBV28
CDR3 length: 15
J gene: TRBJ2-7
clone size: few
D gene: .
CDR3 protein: CASREREFRFYEQYF
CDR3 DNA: TGTGCCAGCAGGGAACGGGAGTTTCGTTTTTACGAGCAGTACTTC

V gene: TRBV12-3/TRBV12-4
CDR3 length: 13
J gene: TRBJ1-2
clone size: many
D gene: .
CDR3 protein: CASSLSMNYGYTF
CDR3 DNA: TGTGCCAGCAGTTTGAGTATGAACTATGGCTACACCTTC

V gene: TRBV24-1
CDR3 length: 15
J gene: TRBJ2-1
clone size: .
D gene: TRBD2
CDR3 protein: CATIKAGDSYNEQFF
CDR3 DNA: TGTGCCACCATTAAAGCGGGAGACAGCTACAATGAGCAGTTCTTC

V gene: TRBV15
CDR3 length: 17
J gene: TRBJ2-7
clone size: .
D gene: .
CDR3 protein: CATSRDPQGIPKDEQYF
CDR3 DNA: TGTGCCACCAGCAGAGATCCTCAGGGGATCCCTAAGGACGAGCAGTACTTC

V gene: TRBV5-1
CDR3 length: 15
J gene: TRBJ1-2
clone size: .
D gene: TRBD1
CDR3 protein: CASSQDRGEEDGYTF
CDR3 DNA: TGCGCCAGCAGCCAGGACAGGGGAGAGGAAGATGGCTACACCTTC

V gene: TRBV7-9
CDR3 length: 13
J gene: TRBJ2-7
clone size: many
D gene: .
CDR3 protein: CASSLQSSYEQYF
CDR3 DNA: TGTGCCAGCAGCTTGCAGAGCTCCTACGAGCAGTACTTC

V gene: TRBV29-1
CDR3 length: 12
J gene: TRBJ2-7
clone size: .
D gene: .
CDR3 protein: CSYSIQGYEQYF
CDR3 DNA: TGCAGTTACTCGATACAGGGCTACGAGCAGTACTTC

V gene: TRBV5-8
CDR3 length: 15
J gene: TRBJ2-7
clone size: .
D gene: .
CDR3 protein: CASRSAGGADYEQYF
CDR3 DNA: TGTGCCAGCAGATCCGCAGGCGGGGCTGACTACGAGCAGTACTTC

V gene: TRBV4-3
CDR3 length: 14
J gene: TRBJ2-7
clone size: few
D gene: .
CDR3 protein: CASSQVRQRWEQYF
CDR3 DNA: TGCGCCAGCAGCCAAGTCCGACAGAGGTGGGAGCAGTACTTC

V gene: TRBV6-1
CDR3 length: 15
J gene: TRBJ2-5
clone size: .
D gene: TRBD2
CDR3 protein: CASRGLAGGSETQYF
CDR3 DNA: TGTGCCAGCAGAGGACTAGCGGGAGGTTCTGAGACCCAGTACTTC

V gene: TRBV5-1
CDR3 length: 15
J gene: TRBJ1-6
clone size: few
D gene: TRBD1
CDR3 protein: CASSLGQGHNSPLHF
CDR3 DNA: TGCGCCAGCAGCTTGGGACAGGGTCATAATTCACCCCTCCACTTT

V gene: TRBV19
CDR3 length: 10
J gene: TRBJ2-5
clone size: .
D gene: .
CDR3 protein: CASPDRTQYF
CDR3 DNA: TGTGCCAGTCCAGACAGGACCCAGTACTTC

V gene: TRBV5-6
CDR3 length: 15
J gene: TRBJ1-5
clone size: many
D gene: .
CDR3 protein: CASSLQASGNQPQHF
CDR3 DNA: TGTGCCAGCAGCTTGCAGGCCAGCGGGAACCAGCCCCAGCATTTT

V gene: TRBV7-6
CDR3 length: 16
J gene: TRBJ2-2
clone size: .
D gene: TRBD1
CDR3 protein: CASSLAGTGVHGELFF
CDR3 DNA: TGTGCCAGCAGCTTAGCGGGGACAGGGGTTCACGGGGAGCTGTTTTTT

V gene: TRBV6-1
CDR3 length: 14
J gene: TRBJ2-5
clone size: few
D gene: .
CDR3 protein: CASSDGGRQETQYF
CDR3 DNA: TGTGCCAGCAGTGACGGTGGGAGGCAAGAGACCCAGTACTTC

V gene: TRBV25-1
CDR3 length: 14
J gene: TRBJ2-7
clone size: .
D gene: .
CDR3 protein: CASSVFTGRNEQYF
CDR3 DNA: TGTGCCAGCAGTGTATTTACCGGCCGCAACGAGCAGTACTTC

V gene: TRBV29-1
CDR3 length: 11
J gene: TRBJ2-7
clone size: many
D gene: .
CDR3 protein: CSVFGAYEQYF
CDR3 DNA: TGCAGCGTTTTTGGTGCCTACGAGCAGTACTTC

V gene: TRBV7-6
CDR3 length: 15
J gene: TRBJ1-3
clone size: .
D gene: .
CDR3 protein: CASSLGSHSGNTIYF
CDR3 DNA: TGTGCCAGCAGCTTAGGGTCCCACTCTGGAAACACCATATATTTT

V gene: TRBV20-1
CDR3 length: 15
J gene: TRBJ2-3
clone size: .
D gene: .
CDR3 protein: CSATPGRENTDTQYF
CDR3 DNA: TGCAGTGCTACCCCGGGCAGGGAAAACACAGATACGCAGTATTTT

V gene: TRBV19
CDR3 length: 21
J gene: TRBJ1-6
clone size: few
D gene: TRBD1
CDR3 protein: CASSIDLRDSGGGTPNSPLHF
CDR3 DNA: TGTGCCAGTAGTATAGACCTTCGGGACAGTGGGGGCGGGACGCCGAATTCACCCCTCCACTTT

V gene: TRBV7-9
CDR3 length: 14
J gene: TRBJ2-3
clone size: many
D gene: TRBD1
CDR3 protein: CASRGTGHTDTQYF
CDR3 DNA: TGTGCCAGCAGAGGGACAGGTCACACAGATACGCAGTATTTT

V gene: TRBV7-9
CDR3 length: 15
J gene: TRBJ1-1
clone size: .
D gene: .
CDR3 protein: CASSRSSRQNTEAFF
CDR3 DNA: TGTGCCAGCAGCCGATCTTCTAGACAGAACACTGAAGCTTTCTTT

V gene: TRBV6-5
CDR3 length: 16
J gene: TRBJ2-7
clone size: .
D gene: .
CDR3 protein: CASSYSARGPSHEQYF
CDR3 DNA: TGTGCCAGCAGTTACTCAGCGCGGGGGCCGTCCCACGAGCAGTACTTC

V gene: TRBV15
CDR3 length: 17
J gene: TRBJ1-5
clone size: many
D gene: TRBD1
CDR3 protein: CATSRAPLAGGFQPQHF
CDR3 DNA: TGTGCCACCAGCCGGGCCCCTTTGGCAGGGGGCTTTCAGCCCCAGCATTTT

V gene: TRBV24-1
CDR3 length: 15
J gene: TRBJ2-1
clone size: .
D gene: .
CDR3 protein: CATSDHRGPTNEQFF
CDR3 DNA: TGTGCCACCAGTGATCACCGGGGCCCCACTAATGAGCAGTTCTTC

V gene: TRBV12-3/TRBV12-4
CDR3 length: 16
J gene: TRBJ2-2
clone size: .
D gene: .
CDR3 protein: CASTSVRDFNTGELFF
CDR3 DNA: TGTGCCAGCACCTCCGTCCGGGACTTTAACACCGGGGAGCTGTTTTTT